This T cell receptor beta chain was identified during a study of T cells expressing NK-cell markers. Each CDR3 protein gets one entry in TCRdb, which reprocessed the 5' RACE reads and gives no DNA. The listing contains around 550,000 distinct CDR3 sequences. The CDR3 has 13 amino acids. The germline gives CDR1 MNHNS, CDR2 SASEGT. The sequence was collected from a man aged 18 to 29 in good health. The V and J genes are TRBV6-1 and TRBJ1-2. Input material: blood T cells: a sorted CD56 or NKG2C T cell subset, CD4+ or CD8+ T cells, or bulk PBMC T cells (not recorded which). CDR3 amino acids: CASSVDTNYGYTF.